Shown below are 28 T cell receptor beta chains from a single sample sequenced in a study of blood T cell repertoires in COVID-19. Profiled with immunoSEQ multiplex PCR; TCRdb holds only in-frame clones, not every one. The sample holds over 75,000 clones, 90% seen once. The sequencing input was peripheral blood. These receptors were taken from a human donor with active COVID-19. The donor label of this sample is uncertain.

J is TRBJ1-2 and V is TRBV6-5, with 10 bases matching TRBD1. CDR1 and CDR2 from the germline V gene are MNHEY and SVGAGI. Unmatched junction bases numbered 8, after V lost 6 bases and J lost 4 bases. The CDR3 length is 15 residues. This chain's CDR3 is CASSPPTGGGYGYTF. CDR3 DNA sequence: TGTGCCAGCAGCCCCCCGACAGGGGGCGGCTATGGCTACACCTTC.

This chain uses TRBV7-2 with TRBJ2-7; possible D gene TRBD1, 5 bases. Germline assignment: CDR1 SGHTA and CDR2 FQGNSA. This CDR3 has 13 residues. V dropped 1 base and J dropped 7 bases, with 11 bases sitting between them. CDR3 residues: CASSLGIKGEQYF. CDR3 bases: TGTGCCAGCAGCTTAGGCATAAAGGGGGAGCAGTACTTC.

The chain carries TRBV4-1 and TRBJ2-7, with 7 bases identical to TRBD1. V dropped 2 bases and J dropped 3; count of bases not matched to a gene: 7. CDR1 and CDR2 from the germline V gene are MGHRA and YSYEKL. The CDR3 totals 15 residues. The CDR3 sequence is CASSQNSGTDYEQYF. The CDR3 DNA reads TGCGCCAGCAGCCAAAATTCCGGGACAGACTACGAGCAGTACTTC.

The chain combines TRBV5-1 with TRBJ2-3, with 13 bases fitting TRBD2. The CDR3 sequence is 16 residues long. Germline CDR1 reads SGHRS; CDR2 reads YFSETQ. After removal of 4 bases from V and 2 bases from J, the junction contained 4 bases not matched to a gene. The CDR3 loop reads CASSLTSGGTTDTQYF. The CDR3 coding sequence is TGCGCCAGCAGCCTGACTAGCGGGGGGACCACAGATACGCAGTATTTT.

CDR3 nucleotide sequence: TGTGCCAGCAGTTACGGATTATGGGACAGTTCCTATGGCTACACCTTC. Translated: CASSYGLWDSSYGYTF. V gene TRBV6-2 or TRBV6-3 combines with J gene TRBJ1-2; 7 nucleotides match TRBD1. The V and J ends lost 2 bases and 4 bases, in that order; junction bases with no gene match: 10. Germline V gene lookup returns CDR1 MNHEY and CDR2 SVGEGT. The length of the CDR3 is 16 residues.

This chain joins TRBV6-2 or TRBV6-3 and TRBJ2-2, with TRBD1 identical over 7 bases. CDR3 length: 14 amino acids. With V trimmed by 2 bases and J by 5 bases, 2 bases remained unmatched. Per germline, CDR1 MNHEY and CDR2 SVGEGT. In DNA, the CDR3 is TGTGCCAGCAGTTACGGGACAGTAACCGGGGAGCTGTTTTTT. This gives the protein CASSYGTVTGELFF.

This chain links TRBV19 with TRBJ1-1; 8 positions match TRBD1. Trimming removed 6 bases from V and 0 bases from J; junction bases left unmatched: 3. CDR1 is LNHDA, CDR2 SQIVND, per germline (reference sequence). The CDR3 runs 14 residues. This chain's CDR3 is CASSWDRMNTEAFF. The CDR3 nucleotides are TGTGCCAGTAGCTGGGACAGGATGAACACTGAAGCTTTCTTT. Using reference TRBV19 and TRBJ1-1 for the parts outside the CDR3, the full variable domain is DGGITQSPKYLFRKEGQNVTLSCEQNLNHDAMYWYRQDPGQGLRLIYYSQIVNDFQKGDIAEGYSVSREKKESFPLTVTSAQKNPTAFYLCASSWDRMNTEAFFGQGTRLTVV.

The J gene is TRBJ1-1, the V gene TRBV3-1 (or the pseudogene TRBV3-2); weak D call: TRBD1 (5 bases). Germline values: CDR1 LGHDT, CDR2 YNNKEL (reference sequence). V gave up 1 base and J gave up 5 bases, with 20 bases separating them. The CDR3 contains 17 residues. The CDR3 DNA reads TGTGCCAGCAGCCAAGGTAGGGGCCGGTCATTGATAACTGAAGCTTTCTTT. Amino acids: CASSQGRGRSLITEAFF.

The chain links TRBV5-4 to TRBJ2-7, with a possible D match to TRBD1 (6 bases). V dropped 3 bases and J dropped 2 bases, with 18 bases sitting between them. This CDR3 is 16 amino acids long. Germline V lookup: CDR1 SGHNT, CDR2 YYREEE (reference sequence). This chain's CDR3 is CASSSFDRLGPYEQYF. For the CDR3, the DNA is TGTGCCAGCAGCTCATTCGACAGGTTGGGCCCCTACGAGCAGTACTTC.

This clone has a single count. The rearrangement joins TRBV19 to TRBJ2-2; unclear D gene. The CDR3 spans 13 residues. The V and J ends lost 3 bases and 5 bases respectively, with 7 bases between them. Per the germline V gene, CDR1 is LNHDA and CDR2 is SQIVND (reference sequence). The DNA for the CDR3 is TGTGCCAGTAGTATGGCGGATACCGGGGAGCTGTTTTTT. Its translation is CASSMADTGELFF.

V usage is TRBV4-1 and J usage is TRBJ1-2; 8 positions match TRBD1. Per the germline V gene, CDR1 is MGHRA and CDR2 is YSYEKL. Unmatched junction bases numbered 11, after V lost 5 bases and J lost 0 bases. The CDR3 length is 17 residues. CDR3 sequence: CASSAPTGARANYGYTF. DNA for the CDR3: TGCGCCAGCAGCGCTCCGACAGGGGCGAGAGCTAACTATGGCTACACCTTC.

The V call is TRBV4-3, the J call TRBJ1-4; TRBD1 is a possible D gene (6 bases). The CDR3 spans 19 residues. The germline V gene encodes CDR1 LGHNA and CDR2 YSLEER. V was cut by 0 bases and J by 6 bases, with 23 bases left in between. Written as DNA, the CDR3 is TGCGCCAGCAGCCAAGAGGTTGGCAGGGGTCGTCTTGCAGATGAAAAACTGTTTTTT. Protein: CASSQEVGRGRLADEKLFF.

This chain uses TRBV9 with TRBJ2-1; D gene unclear. There are 15 residues in the CDR3. The germline gives CDR1 SGDLS, CDR2 YYNGEE. Trimming removed 0 bases from V and 2 bases from J, with 9 bases in between. CDR3 amino acids: CASSVGLDAYNEQFF. The CDR3 DNA is TGTGCCAGCAGCGTAGGGCTAGATGCCTACAATGAGCAGTTCTTC.

The genes are TRBV2 and TRBJ1-4; D is undetermined. Trimming took off 7 bases at V and 4 bases at J, with 28 bases between the two ends. From germline, CDR1 is SNHLY and CDR2 FYNNEI. This CDR3 comprises 19 residues. CDR3 loop: CASNIRKENPGISNEKLFF. CDR3 sequence (DNA): TGTGCCAGCAACATAAGAAAAGAAAACCCAGGAATAAGTAATGAAAAACTGTTTTTT.

This sequence joins TRBV5-1 and TRBJ1-4; tentatively, D is TRBD1 (5 bases). The germline V gene encodes CDR1 SGHRS and CDR2 YFSETQ. This CDR3 region has 15 residues. V lost 1 base to trimming and J lost 4 bases, with 11 bases between them. The CDR3 loop is CASSLLGRDNEKLFF. The CDR3 nucleotides read TGCGCCAGCAGCTTGTTGGGCAGGGATAATGAAAAACTGTTTTTT.

The chain combines TRBV6-2 or TRBV6-3 with TRBJ1-1; 9 nucleotides match TRBD1. The CDR3 covers 16 residues. Germline V CDR1 and CDR2: MNHEY, SVGEGT. V trimming: 6 bases; J trimming: 2 bases; junction bases outside the gene matches: 10. CDR3 in amino acids: CASSLPGQGSNTEAFF. CDR3 sequence (DNA): TGTGCCAGCAGCCTCCCGGGACAGGGATCTAACACTGAAGCTTTCTTT.

This chain connects TRBV20-1 to TRBJ1-2; 9 bases are a match to TRBD1. V dropped 3 bases and J dropped 6; count of bases not matched to a gene: 5. Per germline, CDR1 DFQATT and CDR2 SNEGSKA (reference sequence). The CDR3 length is 13 residues. CDR3 loop: CSASWGQGDGYTF. The CDR3 nucleotides read TGCAGTGCTAGTTGGGGACAGGGTGATGGCTACACCTTC.

This clone was counted once. In nucleotides, the CDR3 is TGCAGCGTTGAAGTTAGACAGCACTACGAGCAGTACTTC. It yields the protein CSVEVRQHYEQYF. The chain joins TRBV29-1 to TRBJ2-7; perhaps TRBD1 as D (5 bases). The CDR3 has 13 amino acids. V gave up 1 base and J gave up 3 bases, with 10 bases separating them. Germline V lookup: CDR1 SQVTM, CDR2 ANQGSEA.

This clone was observed once. In DNA, the CDR3 is TGTGCCAGTAGTACCCGCACAGGGGCTGGGGCCAACGTCCTGACTTTC. Its translation: CASSTRTGAGANVLTF. V is TRBV19 and J is TRBJ2-6; TRBD1 matches 7 bases. The CDR3 extends over 16 amino acids. Germline CDR1 is LNHDA and CDR2 is SQIVND (reference sequence). V lost 4 bases to trimming and J lost 2 bases; unmatched junction nucleotides: 5.

This chain uses TRBV12-3 or TRBV12-4 with TRBJ2-1; TRBD1 is a possible D gene (6 bases). The CDR3 runs 13 residues. V gave up 5 bases and J gave up 4 bases, with 9 bases separating them. CDR3 in amino acids: CASSLTGYNEQFF. CDR3 nucleotides: TGTGCCAGCAGTCTCACAGGGTACAATGAGCAGTTCTTC.

V is TRBV29-1 and J is TRBJ2-5; TRBD1 agrees at 10 bases. Germline CDR1 and CDR2: SQVTM and ANQGSEA. This CDR3 has 15 residues. The V and J ends lost 6 bases and 0 bases, in that order; junction bases with no gene match: 7. CDR3 bases: TGCAGCGTGGTACCGGGACAGGGGCACCAAGAGACCCAGTACTTC. Translating it yields CSVVPGQGHQETQYF.

The V gene is TRBV25-1, the J gene TRBJ1-2; D perhaps matches TRBD1 (6 bases). Germline-derived CDR1 and CDR2 are MGHDK and SYGVNS. The CDR3 extends over 11 amino acids. Trimming removed 10 bases at V and 9 bases at J, with 15 bases between. CDR3 protein: CATGEGGRYTF. CDR3 DNA sequence: TGTGCCACCGGGGAAGGGGGACGCTACACCTTC.

This chain links TRBV9 with TRBJ1-4; 7 bases map to TRBD1. The CDR3 spans 14 residues. CDR1 and CDR2 from the germline V gene are SGDLS and YYNGEE. With V trimmed by 0 bases and J by 8 bases, 4 bases remained unmatched. CDR3 DNA: TGTGCCAGCAGCGTAGGACAGGGTAACGAAAAACTGTTTTTT. Translation: CASSVGQGNEKLFF.

In DNA form, the CDR3 reads TGTGCCAGTAGTATAGAAGGAGGGTTTAGCTCTGGAAACACCATATATTTT. Its translation is CASSIEGGFSSGNTIYF. V and J are TRBV19 and TRBJ1-3, with D uncertain. Germline loops: CDR1 LNHDA, CDR2 SQIVND (reference sequence). V was pared by 0 bases and J by 0 bases, with 12 bases between. The CDR3 covers 17 residues.

V and J are TRBV4-3 and TRBJ1-5; D gene unclear. Trimming took 0 bases from V and 0 from J, leaving 12 bases between them. Germline CDR1 reads LGHNA; CDR2 reads YSLEER. CDR3 size: 17 residues. CDR3: CASSQECRRGSNQPQHF. As DNA, the CDR3 is TGCGCCAGCAGCCAAGAGTGCCGGCGGGGTAGCAATCAGCCCCAGCATTTT.

V usage is TRBV6-6 and J usage is TRBJ2-2; 7 bases fit TRBD1. Germline trimming cut 5 bases from V and 6 bases from J; bases unmatched to any gene: 6. The CDR3 runs to 14 residues. Germline V gene sequence: CDR1 MNHNY, CDR2 SVGAGI (reference sequence). CDR3 in DNA: TGTGCCAGCAGTGACAGGGCTGAAGCCGGGGAGCTGTTTTTT. As protein: CASSDRAEAGELFF.

The genes are TRBV30 and TRBJ1-2, with 8 nucleotides matching TRBD1. V shed 4 bases, J shed 4 bases, and the junction held 5 bases outside the gene matches. CDR1 and CDR2 from the germline V gene are GTSNPN and SVGIG (reference sequence). This CDR3 is 13 amino acids long. The DNA for the CDR3 is TGTGCCTGGATTCAGGGGGCAGGCTATGGCTACACCTTC. Translating gives CAWIQGAGYGYTF.

This chain connects TRBV12-3 or TRBV12-4 to TRBJ2-5; D perhaps matches TRBD2 (5 bases). Trimming took off 4 bases at V and 5 bases at J, with 11 bases between the two ends. This CDR3 has 13 amino acids. The CDR3 loop reads CASSSWSGETQYF. As DNA, the CDR3 is TGTGCCAGCAGTTCCTGGTCGGGGGAGACCCAGTACTTC.